This T cell receptor beta chain comes out of a study of blood T cell repertoires in COVID-19. Across the study: Sites in the United States, Italy and Spain provided acute and convalescent COVID-19 samples.

The authors' processing: Reference gene primer amplification gave nucleated cell count estimates. Generated by immunoSEQ multiplex PCR, the TCRdb table keeps only in-frame clones and is missing some. Clonal size and the V and J genes are those of that table, whereas D and trimming came from the DNA. The sample has around 88,000 clones, around 80% seen once. The CDR3 loop spans 13 amino acids. V shed 6 bases and J 2 bases; nucleotides not matched to a gene: 3. CDR1 and CDR2 (germline): SGHTA, FQGNSA. The receptor comes from a middle-aged man who had recovered from COVID-19. Sequenced sample: peripheral blood. This chain links TRBV7-2 with TRBJ2-7; 8 bases fit TRBD1. The CDR3 is CASSRDRTYEQYF. The DNA for the CDR3 is TGTGCCAGCAGTCGGGACAGGACCTACGAGCAGTACTTC.